This T cell receptor (beta chain) was observed in a study of OX40 agonist ivuxolimab in advanced cancers. Study-wide background: Dose-escalation patients suffered from hepatocellular carcinoma, melanoma, renal cell or head and neck cancer. Treatment received earlier with anti-PD-1, anti-PD-L1 or anti-CTLA-4 agents was allowed, and over 30% had some. Age averaged around 58 years (range roughly 23 to 79), and less than 85% were male. Regarding the study as a whole: There was clonal expansion of CD4+ and CD8+ blood T cells by week 6 at 0.1 to 3.0 mg/kg.

The germline V and J ends were trimmed by 2 bases and 4 bases, with 17 bases remaining between them. CDR3 size: 17 residues. Looked up from germline, CDR1 is LGHNA and CDR2 is YSLEER. Concerning this clone itself: Its antigen is not known.

Sequencing was performed with immunoSEQ multiplex PCR; in TCRdb, only in-frame clones are kept and a portion is missing. This table holds approximately 20,000 clones, 86% found once. The source is an adult with an advanced solid tumor such as melanoma, head and neck, liver or kidney cancer. The chain couples TRBV4-3 to TRBJ2-2; D is ambiguous. This sample comprised CD4+ or CD8+ T cells sorted from blood, obtained in a trial of the OX40 agonist ivuxolimab. The CDR3 here is CASSQLAAMGITGELFF. CDR3 DNA: TGCGCCAGCAGCCAACTGGCAGCGATGGGTATCACCGGGGAGCTGTTTTTT.